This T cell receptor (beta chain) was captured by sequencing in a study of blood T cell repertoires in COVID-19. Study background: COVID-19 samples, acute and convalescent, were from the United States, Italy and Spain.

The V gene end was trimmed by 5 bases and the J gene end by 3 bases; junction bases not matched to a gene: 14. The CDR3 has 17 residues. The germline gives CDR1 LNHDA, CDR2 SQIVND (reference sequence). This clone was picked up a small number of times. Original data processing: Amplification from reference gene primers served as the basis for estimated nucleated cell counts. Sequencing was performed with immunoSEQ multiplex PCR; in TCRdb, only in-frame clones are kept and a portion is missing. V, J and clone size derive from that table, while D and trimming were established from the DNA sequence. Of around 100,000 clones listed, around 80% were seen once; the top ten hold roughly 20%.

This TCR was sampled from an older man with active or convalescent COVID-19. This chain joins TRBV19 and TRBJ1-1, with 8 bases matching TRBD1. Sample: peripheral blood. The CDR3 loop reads CASSRQGFYVGDTEAFF. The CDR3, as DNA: TGTGCCAGTAGTCGACAGGGGTTCTATGTTGGGGACACTGAAGCTTTCTTT.